These 3 T cell receptor beta chains were all obtained from the same sample, sequenced in a study of T cells in Graves' hyperthyroidism and ophthalmopathy. Amplification of TCR beta CDR3 regions was performed using RNA transcripts as template. The TCR CDR3 was amplified in a first-round RT-PCR using the HTBI primer set. TCRdb itself ran the multiplex PCR reads through MiXCR, one entry per CDR3 protein. The sample comprises roughly 290,000 distinct CDR3 sequences, roughly 14% of which are singletons, and 7% to 8.5% rests with the top ten. Sequenced material: blood. The receptors derive from a woman in her 30s with Graves' hyperthyroidism that later progressed to Graves' ophthalmopathy.

J is TRBJ2-2 and V is TRBV5-1; 8 positions match TRBD1. V trimming: 4 bases; J trimming: 2 bases; junction bases outside the gene matches: 10. This CDR3 has 17 amino acids. The germline V gene encodes CDR1 SGHRS and CDR2 YFSETQ. Here the CDR3 DNA reads TGCGCCAGCAGCCCCCGATTCGGGACAGGTAACACCGGGGAGCTGTTTTTT. This encodes CASSPRFGTGNTGELFF.

The gene calls are TRBV6-1 and TRBJ2-7, with 8 bases matching TRBD2. From germline, CDR1 is MNHNS and CDR2 SASEGT. CDR3 size: 16 residues. Unmatched junction bases numbered 8, after V lost 2 bases and J lost 2 bases. CDR3 in amino acids: CASSESLAGLAYEQYF. CDR3 DNA sequence: TGTGCCAGCAGTGAAAGTTTAGCGGGATTAGCCTACGAGCAGTACTTC.

This clonotype was found many times. The chain uses TRBV20-1 and TRBJ1-2, with D uncertain. The CDR3 has 14 amino acids. V was shortened by 0 bases and J by 9 bases, with 17 bases between the two germline ends. Germline V lookup: CDR1 DFQATT, CDR2 SNEGSKA (reference sequence). CDR3 coding DNA: TGCAGTGCTAGAGACCCGGGTAGTGGTGTGCGCTACACCTTC. The encoded protein is CSARDPGSGVRYTF.